The T cell receptor beta chain under discussion was sequenced for a study of blood T cell repertoires in COVID-19. Study-wide background: Collection of acute and convalescent COVID-19 samples took place in the United States, Italy and Spain.

The CDR3 consists of 15 residues. Germline lookup yields CDR1 SGHAT and CDR2 FQNNGV. V lost 1 base and J lost 2, with 12 bases in between. This table comes from immunoSEQ multiplex PCR, and its TCRdb copy is limited to in-frame clones, with some not included. The data contain about 160,000 clones, about 92% of them seen just once; the ten biggest clones take up around 4.6%. The receptor's source is a man younger than 45 with COVID-19, enrolled during active disease. Sequenced input: peripheral blood. The chain uses TRBV11-2 and TRBJ2-7; D gene unclear. The CDR3 loop is CASSLVSQAPYEQYF. CDR3 in DNA: TGTGCCAGCAGCTTAGTTAGTCAGGCCCCCTACGAGCAGTACTTC.